The clone carrying this TCR beta chain was recorded many times. Its antigen is not known. Investigators profiled TCR beta VDJ and CDR3 from genomic DNA template. TCRdb reprocessed the reads with MiXCR, giving one entry per CDR3 protein. Among approximately 300,000 distinct CDR3 sequences, approximately 58% were seen once, and the ten largest hold roughly 1.2%. These data come from a study of CD8+CD57+ T cells in acquired aplastic anemia. Study-level background: Sorted CD4+ and CD8+ cell DNA averaged roughly 3.2 ug. Overall study results and limits: Patients had twenty-nine CD8+ CDR3 sequences in common with controls (the shared set).

In patients chosen for sequencing, flow cytometry had shown CD8+CD57+ cell expansion. Every patient had severe acquired aplastic anemia. Sample: sorted CD4+, CD8+, or CD8+CD57+ T cells (not recorded which) from PBMCs. This clonotype was sampled from a human donor with aplastic anemia.

CDR3 loop: CASSRTQSSGANVLTF. The CDR3 nucleotides are TGCGCCAGCAGCCGGACACAATCCTCTGGGGCCAACGTCCTGACTTTC. The rearrangement links TRBV5-1 to TRBJ2-6; D is perhaps TRBD1 (5 bases). This CDR3 is 16 amino acids long. V lost 4 bases to trimming and J lost 0 bases, with 11 bases between them. In germline, CDR1 is SGHRS, CDR2 YFSETQ.